Reported below is one T cell receptor (beta chain). Its antigen is as yet unknown. The data were produced by immunoSEQ multiplex PCR, yet TCRdb's version contains in-frame clones alone and is incomplete. Altogether about 32,000 clones are present, over 75% being singletons, with the ten largest covering roughly 19%. This sample is drawn from a study of a mutant IDH1 vaccine in newly diagnosed glioma. As for the study in general: Radiotherapy, temozolomide, or both had been given previously, and both were given to most. Study results and limitations: Of all patients, around 93% showed vaccine-induced immune responses. Pseudoprogression looked unconnected to shifts in top peripheral T cell clonotypes.

Time point: baseline, week 1 (first vaccination visit). Treatment indicated: pre-vaccination baseline after standard-of-care therapy. Astrocytomas that were new, WHO grade 3 or 4, IDH1-mutant and ATRX-lost were present in the donors. The source of this sequence is a man aged 25 to 40 with glioma. The source was PBMCs, collected from a glioma patient treated with radiotherapy, temozolomide or both.

The CDR3 protein is CASSFKDTQYF. The CDR3 nucleotides read TGCGCCAGCAGCTTCAAAGATACGCAGTATTTT. The V call is TRBV5-1, the J call TRBJ2-3, with D unclear. CDR1 SGHRS and CDR2 YFSETQ come from the germline V gene. This CDR3 has 11 amino acids. Trimming removed 2 bases from V and 5 bases from J, with 3 bases in between.